These T cell receptor beta chains were read from a single sample in a study of shared clonotypes between healthy human individuals. TCRdb keeps only in-frame clones here, not all; method: immunoSEQ multiplex PCR. The repertoire holds around 320,000 clones, with 80% to 90% as singletons. What was sequenced was memory CD8+ T cells sorted from blood. Receptors originate from a man between 18 and 35 years old in good health. The CDR3 runs from the conserved cysteine through the conserved F or W. A D gene is named only where the DNA matches it firmly.

CDR3 DNA	CDR3 protein	J gene	V gene	D gene
TGTGCCAGAAGCTATACCCGGGACAGGGGCACTGAAGCTTTCTTT	CARSYTRDRGTEAFF	TRBJ1-1	TRBV5-3	TRBD1
TGTGCCAGCAGCATTGGACAGATGCCTGAAGCTTTCTTT	CASSIGQMPEAFF	TRBJ1-1	TRBV7-9	NA
TGTGCCAGTAGTATTTTTCGGAACACTGAAGCTTTCTTT	CASSIFRNTEAFF	TRBJ1-1	TRBV19	NA
TGTGCCAGCAGTTACGAACCCAGGAGAAAACTGTTTTTT	CASSYEPRRKLFF	TRBJ1-4	TRBV6-6	NA
TGCGCCAGCAGCTCTTATTCGCTGAACACAGATACGCAGTATTTT	CASSSYSLNTDTQYF	TRBJ2-3	TRBV5-1	NA
TGCGCCAGCAGCCGGATCGGACAGCTCTCTGGAAACACCATATATTTT	CASSRIGQLSGNTIYF	TRBJ1-3	TRBV4-1	NA
TGTGCCAGCAACGCCGACAGGGAGGCGGACTATGGCTACACCTTC	CASNADREADYGYTF	TRBJ1-2	TRBV28	TRBD1
TGCGCCAGCAGTCGACGATCCACGGACAGCCAGAACACTGAAGCTTTCTTT	CASSRRSTDSQNTEAFF	TRBJ1-1	TRBV5-1	NA
TGTGCCAGCAGCCCACCCGGGTACGAGCAGTACTTC	CASSPPGYEQYF	TRBJ2-7	TRBV11-2	NA
TGCGCCAGCAGCTTGGTATCAGGATACGAGCAGTACTTC	CASSLVSGYEQYF	TRBJ2-7	TRBV5-1	NA
TGTGCCAGCAGCCCAGGGGTAGTTCGGACAGATACGCAGTATTTT	CASSPGVVRTDTQYF	TRBJ2-3	TRBV2	NA
TGTGCCAGCAGCGTAGGAGGTCCGGGCAGTCACTATGGCTACACCTTC	CASSVGGPGSHYGYTF	TRBJ1-2	TRBV9	NA
TGCGCCAGCAGCCACGGGACAGGGTCCCACGAGCAGTACTTC	CASSHGTGSHEQYF	TRBJ2-7	TRBV4-1	TRBD1
TGTGCCAGCAGCTTCGGGGACATCCAAGAGACCCAGTACTTC	CASSFGDIQETQYF	TRBJ2-5	TRBV7-6	NA